This entry describes one TCR beta chain. High-throughput TCR beta sequencing covered peripheral CD8+ and CD4+ T cells. This entry comes from a study of CD8 T cells in Susac syndrome. The CDR3 totals 17 residues. Germline assignment: CDR1 LGHDT and CDR2 YNNKEL (reference sequence). With 1 base clipped from V and 6 bases from J, the junction kept 10 bases outside the gene matches. About 0.45 to 1 ug RNA was reverse transcribed with random hexamers. A single record per CDR3 protein comes from TCRdb applying MiXCR to the immunoSEQ multiplex PCR reads. Altogether about 200,000 distinct CDR3 sequences are present, roughly nine tenths being singletons, with the ten largest covering roughly 0.13%.

This receptor was taken from a human donor with multiple sclerosis. Sequencing was carried out using CD8+ T cells from PBMCs. V is TRBV3-1 and J is TRBJ2-2, with 8 bases that match TRBD2. DNA for the CDR3: TGTGCCAGCAGCCAAGGTTCCCCGGGGGGGCAGGCCGGGGAGCTGTTTTTT. This sequence encodes CASSQGSPGGQAGELFF.